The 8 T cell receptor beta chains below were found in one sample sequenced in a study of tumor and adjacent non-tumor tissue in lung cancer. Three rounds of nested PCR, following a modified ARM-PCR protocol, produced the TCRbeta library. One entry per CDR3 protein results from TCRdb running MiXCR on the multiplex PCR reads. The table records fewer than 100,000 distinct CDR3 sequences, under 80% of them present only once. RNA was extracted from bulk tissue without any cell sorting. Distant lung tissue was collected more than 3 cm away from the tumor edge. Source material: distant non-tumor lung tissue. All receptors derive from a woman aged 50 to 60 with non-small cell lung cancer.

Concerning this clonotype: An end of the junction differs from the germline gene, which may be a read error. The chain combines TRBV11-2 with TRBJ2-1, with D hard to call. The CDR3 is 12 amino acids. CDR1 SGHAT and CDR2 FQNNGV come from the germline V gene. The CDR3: CASRLNEDEQLF. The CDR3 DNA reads TGTGCCAGCAGATTAAACGAAGATGAGCAACTCTTC.

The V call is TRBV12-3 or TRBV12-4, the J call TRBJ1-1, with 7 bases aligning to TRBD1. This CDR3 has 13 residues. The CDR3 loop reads CTSTQDRRTEAFF. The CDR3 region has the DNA TGTACTAGCACCCAGGACAGGCGCACTGAAGCTTTCTTT.

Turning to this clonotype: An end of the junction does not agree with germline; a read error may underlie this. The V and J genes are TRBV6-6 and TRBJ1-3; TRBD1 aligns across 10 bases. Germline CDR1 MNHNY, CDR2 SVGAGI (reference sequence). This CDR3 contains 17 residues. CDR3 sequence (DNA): TGTGCCAGCAGTTTTACCGGGACAGGGGTCTCTGGGAACACCATATATTTT. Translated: CASSFTGTGVSGNTIYF.

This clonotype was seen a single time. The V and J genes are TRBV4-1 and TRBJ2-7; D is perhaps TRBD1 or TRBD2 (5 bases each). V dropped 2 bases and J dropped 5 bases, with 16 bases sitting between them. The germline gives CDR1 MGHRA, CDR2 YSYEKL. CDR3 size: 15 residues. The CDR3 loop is CASSQWGPMGHEQYF. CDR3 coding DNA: TGCGCCAGCAGCCAATGGGGACCGATGGGCCACGAGCAGTACTTC.

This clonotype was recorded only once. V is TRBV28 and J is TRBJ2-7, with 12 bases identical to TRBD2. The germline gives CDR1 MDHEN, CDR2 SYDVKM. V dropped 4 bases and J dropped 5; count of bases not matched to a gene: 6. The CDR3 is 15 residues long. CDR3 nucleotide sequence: TGTGCCAGCAGTTCCCCTAGCGGGAGGGTCCACGAGCAGTACTTC. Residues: CASSSPSGRVHEQYF. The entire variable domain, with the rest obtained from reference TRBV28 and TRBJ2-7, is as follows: DVKVTQSSRYLVKRTGEKVFLECVQDMDHENMFWYRQDPGLGLRLIYFSYDVKMKEKGDIPEGYSVSREKKERFSLILESASTNQTSMYLCASSSPSGRVHEQYFGPGTRLTVT.

The CDR3, as DNA: TGTGCCAGCAGTTTATTCGCGTCAGTAAAAGAGATCCTGTACTTC. Amino acid sequence: CASSLFASVKEILYF. The chain couples TRBV12-3 or TRBV12-4 to TRBJ2-5; D gene unclear. The CDR3 has 15 amino acids. The germline V and J ends were trimmed by 2 bases and 13 bases, with 23 bases remaining between them.

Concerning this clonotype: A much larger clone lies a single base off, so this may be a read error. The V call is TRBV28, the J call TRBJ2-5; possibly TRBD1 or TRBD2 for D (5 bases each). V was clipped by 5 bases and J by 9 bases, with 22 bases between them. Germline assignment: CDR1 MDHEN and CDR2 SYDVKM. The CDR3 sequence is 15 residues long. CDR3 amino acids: CASSTLVGVVEAQYF. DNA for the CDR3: TGTGCCAGCAGTACCCTGGTAGGGGTGGTGGAGGCCCAGTACTTC.

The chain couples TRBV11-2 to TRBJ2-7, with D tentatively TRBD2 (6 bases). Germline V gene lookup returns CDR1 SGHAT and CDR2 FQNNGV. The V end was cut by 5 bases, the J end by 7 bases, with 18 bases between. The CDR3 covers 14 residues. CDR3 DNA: TGTGCCAGCAGCCTATACGCGGGAAATGGGGAGCAGTACTTC. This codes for CASSLYAGNGEQYF. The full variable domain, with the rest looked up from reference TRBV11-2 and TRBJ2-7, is EAGVAQSPRYKIIEKRQSVAFWCNPISGHATLYWYQQILGQGPKLLIQFQNNGVVDDSQLPKDRFSAERLKGVDSTLKIQPAKLEDSAVYLCASSLYAGNGEQYFGPGTRLTVT.